This T cell receptor (beta chain) is drawn from a study of blood T cells in healthy people across ages. For the second PCR, which ran for roughly 7 to 11 cycles, a sample-barcoded 5' primer and a J-beta primer mix were used. TCRdb re-analysed the 5' RACE reads in MiXCR, keeping a single row per CDR3 protein. The sample gives roughly 1 million distinct CDR3 sequences, less than 25% of which show up once; 0.65% to 0.75% is in the top ten. In germline, CDR1 is SQVTM, CDR2 ANQGSEA. CDR3 size: 11 residues. Trimming stripped 7 bases from V and 9 bases from J, with 13 bases between. The data also belong to a second study, concerning T cells of mothers and their children.

Sequenced input: blood. The J gene is TRBJ2-4, the V gene TRBV29-1; D gene ambiguous. The sequence derives from a girl aged 2 to 10 in good health. The CDR3 DNA reads TGCAGCGCTCGGGCTGATTTCATTCAGTACTTC. Translation: CSARADFIQYF.